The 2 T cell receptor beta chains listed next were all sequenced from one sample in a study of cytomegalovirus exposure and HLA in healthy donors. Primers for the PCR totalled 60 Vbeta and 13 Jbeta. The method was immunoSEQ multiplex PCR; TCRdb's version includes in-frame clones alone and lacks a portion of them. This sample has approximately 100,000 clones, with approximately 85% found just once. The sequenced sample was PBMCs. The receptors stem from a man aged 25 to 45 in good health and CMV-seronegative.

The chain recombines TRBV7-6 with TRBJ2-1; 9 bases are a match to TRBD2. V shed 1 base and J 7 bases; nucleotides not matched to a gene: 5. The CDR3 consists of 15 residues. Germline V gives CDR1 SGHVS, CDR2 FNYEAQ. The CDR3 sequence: CASSLVAGGRNEQFF. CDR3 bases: TGTGCCAGCAGCTTAGTTGCGGGAGGGCGAAATGAGCAGTTCTTC. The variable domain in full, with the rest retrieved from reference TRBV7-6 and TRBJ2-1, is GAGVSQSPRYKVTKRGQDVALRCDPISGHVSLYWYRQALGQGPEFLTYFNYEAQQDKSGLPNDRFSAERPEGSISTLTIQRTEQRDSAMYRCASSLVAGGRNEQFFGPGTRLTVL.

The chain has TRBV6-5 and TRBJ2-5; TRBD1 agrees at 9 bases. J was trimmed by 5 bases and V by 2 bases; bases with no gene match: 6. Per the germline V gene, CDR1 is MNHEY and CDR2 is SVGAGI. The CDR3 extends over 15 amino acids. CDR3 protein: CASSYQTGGAETQYF. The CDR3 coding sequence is TGTGCCAGCAGTTACCAAACAGGGGGCGCGGAGACCCAGTACTTC.